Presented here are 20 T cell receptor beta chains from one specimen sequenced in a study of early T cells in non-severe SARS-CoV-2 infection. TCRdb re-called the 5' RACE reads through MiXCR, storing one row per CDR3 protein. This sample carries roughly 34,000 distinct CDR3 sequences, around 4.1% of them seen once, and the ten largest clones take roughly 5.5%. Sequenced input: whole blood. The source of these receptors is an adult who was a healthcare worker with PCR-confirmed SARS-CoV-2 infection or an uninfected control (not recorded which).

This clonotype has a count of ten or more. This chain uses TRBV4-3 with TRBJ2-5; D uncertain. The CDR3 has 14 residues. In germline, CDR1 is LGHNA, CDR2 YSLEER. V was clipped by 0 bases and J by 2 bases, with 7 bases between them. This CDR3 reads CASSQEVRQETQYF. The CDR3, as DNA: TGCGCCAGCAGCCAAGAAGTCAGGCAAGAGACCCAGTACTTC.

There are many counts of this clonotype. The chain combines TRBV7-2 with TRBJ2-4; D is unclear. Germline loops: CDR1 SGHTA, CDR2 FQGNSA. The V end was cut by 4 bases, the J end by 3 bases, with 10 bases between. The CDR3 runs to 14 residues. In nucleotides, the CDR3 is TGTGCCAGCAGCTCCCCCTTGGGCAAAAACATTCAGTACTTC. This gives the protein CASSSPLGKNIQYF.

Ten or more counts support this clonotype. The CDR3, as DNA: TGTGCCAGCAGCAGGGGGGTTCTGACCGGGGAGCTGTTTTTT. It encodes CASSRGVLTGELFF. This sequence joins TRBV2 and TRBJ2-2; possible D gene TRBD1, 7 bases. The V end lost 6 bases, the J end lost 5 bases, and 13 bases lay between the germline ends. CDR1 is SNHLY and CDR2 is FYNNEI in the germline V gene. The CDR3 runs to 14 residues.

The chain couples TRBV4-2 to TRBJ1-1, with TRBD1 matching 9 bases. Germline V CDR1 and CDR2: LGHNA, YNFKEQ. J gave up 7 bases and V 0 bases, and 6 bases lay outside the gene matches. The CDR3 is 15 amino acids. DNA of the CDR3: TGTGCCAGCAGCCAAGATCACAGGGGGCAGGGTGAAGCTTTCTTT. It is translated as CASSQDHRGQGEAFF.

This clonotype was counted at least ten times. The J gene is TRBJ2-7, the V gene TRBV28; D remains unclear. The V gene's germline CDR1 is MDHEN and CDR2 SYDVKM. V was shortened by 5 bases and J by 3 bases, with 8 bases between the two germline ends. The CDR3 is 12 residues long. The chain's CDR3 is CASSPLGYEQYF. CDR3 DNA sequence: TGTGCCAGCAGTCCGCTCGGCTACGAGCAGTACTTC.

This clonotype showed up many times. In nucleotides, the CDR3 is TGCAGTGCTAGCCCGACAGCCCATGATCAGCCCCAGCATTTT. Translation gives CSASPTAHDQPQHF. The V gene is TRBV20-1, the J gene TRBJ1-5; TRBD1 might be the D (5 bases). Per the germline V gene, CDR1 is DFQATT and CDR2 is SNEGSKA (reference sequence). V was trimmed by 3 bases and J by 5 bases, leaving 14 bases between them. CDR3 length: 14 residues.

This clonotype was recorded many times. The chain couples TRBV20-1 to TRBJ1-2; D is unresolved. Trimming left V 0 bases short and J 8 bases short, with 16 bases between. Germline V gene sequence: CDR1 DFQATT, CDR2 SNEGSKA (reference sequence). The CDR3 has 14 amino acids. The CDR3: CSARDRSQNSGYTF. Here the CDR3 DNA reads TGCAGTGCTAGAGATCGGAGTCAAAACAGCGGCTACACCTTC.

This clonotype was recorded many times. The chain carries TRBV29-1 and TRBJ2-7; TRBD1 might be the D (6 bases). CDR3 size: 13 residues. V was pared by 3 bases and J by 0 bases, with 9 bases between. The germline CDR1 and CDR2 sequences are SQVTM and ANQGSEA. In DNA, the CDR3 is TGCAGCGTTGACACAGGGAGCTCCTACGAGCAGTACTTC. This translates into CSVDTGSSYEQYF.

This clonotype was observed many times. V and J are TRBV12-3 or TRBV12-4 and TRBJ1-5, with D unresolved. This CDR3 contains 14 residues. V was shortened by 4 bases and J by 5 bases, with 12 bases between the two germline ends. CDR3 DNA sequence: TGTGCCAGCAGTTCTCTGAGAGGGTATCAGCCCCAGCATTTT. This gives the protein CASSSLRGYQPQHF.

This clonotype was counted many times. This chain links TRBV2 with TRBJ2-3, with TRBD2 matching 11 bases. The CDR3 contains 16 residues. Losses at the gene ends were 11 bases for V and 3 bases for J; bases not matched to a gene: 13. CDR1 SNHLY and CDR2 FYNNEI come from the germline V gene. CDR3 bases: TGTGCCGGCTTTTTTACTAGCGGGAGAACTACAGATACGCAGTATTTT. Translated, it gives CAGFFTSGRTTDTQYF.

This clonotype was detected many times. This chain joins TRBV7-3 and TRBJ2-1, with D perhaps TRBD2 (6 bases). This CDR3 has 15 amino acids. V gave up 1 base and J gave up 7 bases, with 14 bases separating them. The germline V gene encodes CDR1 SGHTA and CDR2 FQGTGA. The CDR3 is CASSLSSGARNEQFF. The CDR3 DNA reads TGTGCCAGCAGCTTAAGCTCGGGAGCGAGGAATGAGCAGTTCTTC.

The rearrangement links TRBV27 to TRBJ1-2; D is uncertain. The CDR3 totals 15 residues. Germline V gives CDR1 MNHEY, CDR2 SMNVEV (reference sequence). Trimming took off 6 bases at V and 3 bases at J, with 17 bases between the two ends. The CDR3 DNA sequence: TGTGCCAGCAGATCCAGTGGGGAGGGATACTATGGCTACACCTTC. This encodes CASRSSGEGYYGYTF.

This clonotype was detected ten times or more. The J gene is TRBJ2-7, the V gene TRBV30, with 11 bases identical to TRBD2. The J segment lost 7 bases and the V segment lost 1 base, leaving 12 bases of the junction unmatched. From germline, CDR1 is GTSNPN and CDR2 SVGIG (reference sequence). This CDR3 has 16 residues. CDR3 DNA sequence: TGTGCCTGGAGTGCTCGACTAGCGGGACCGCGGGGTGAGCAGTACTTC. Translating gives CAWSARLAGPRGEQYF.

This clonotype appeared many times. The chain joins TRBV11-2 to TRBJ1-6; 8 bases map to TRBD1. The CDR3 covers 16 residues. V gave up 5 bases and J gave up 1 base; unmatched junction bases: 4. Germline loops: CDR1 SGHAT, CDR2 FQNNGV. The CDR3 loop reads CASSPDRESYNSPLHF. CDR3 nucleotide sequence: TGTGCCAGCAGCCCGGACAGGGAGTCCTATAATTCACCCCTCCACTTT.

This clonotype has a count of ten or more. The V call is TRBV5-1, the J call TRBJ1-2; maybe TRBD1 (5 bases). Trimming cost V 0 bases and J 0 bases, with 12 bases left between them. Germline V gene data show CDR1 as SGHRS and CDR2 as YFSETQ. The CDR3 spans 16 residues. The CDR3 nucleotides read TGCGCCAGCAGCTTGGCCCAGGGCAGCGCTAACTATGGCTACACCTTC. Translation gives CASSLAQGSANYGYTF.

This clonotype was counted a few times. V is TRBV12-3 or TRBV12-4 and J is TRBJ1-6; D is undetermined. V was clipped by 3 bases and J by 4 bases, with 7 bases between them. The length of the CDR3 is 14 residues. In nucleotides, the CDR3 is TGTGCCAGCAGTTTTAACGTTTATAATTCACCCCTCCACTTT. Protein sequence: CASSFNVYNSPLHF.

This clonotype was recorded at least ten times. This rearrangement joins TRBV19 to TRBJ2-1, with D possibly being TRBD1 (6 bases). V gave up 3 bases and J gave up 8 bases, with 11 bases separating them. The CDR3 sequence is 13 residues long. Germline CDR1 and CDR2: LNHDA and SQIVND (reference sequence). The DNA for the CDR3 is TGTGCCAGTAGTATCCCAGGGGCCGATGAGCAGTTCTTC. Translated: CASSIPGADEQFF.

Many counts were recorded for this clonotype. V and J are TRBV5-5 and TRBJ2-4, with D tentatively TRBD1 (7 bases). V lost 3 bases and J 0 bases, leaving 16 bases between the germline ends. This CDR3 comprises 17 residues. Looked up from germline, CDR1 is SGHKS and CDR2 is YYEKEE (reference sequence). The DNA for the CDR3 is TGTGCCAGCAGCTCCCCCAGGGGGGAAATAGCCAAAAACATTCAGTACTTC. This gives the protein CASSSPRGEIAKNIQYF.

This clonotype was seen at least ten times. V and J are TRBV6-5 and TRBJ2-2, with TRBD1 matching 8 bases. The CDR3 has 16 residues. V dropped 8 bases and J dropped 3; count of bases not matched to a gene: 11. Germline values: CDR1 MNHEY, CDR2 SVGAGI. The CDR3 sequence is CASRQGPAGYTGELFF. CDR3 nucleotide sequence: TGTGCCAGCCGACAGGGGCCCGCTGGTTACACCGGGGAGCTGTTTTTT.

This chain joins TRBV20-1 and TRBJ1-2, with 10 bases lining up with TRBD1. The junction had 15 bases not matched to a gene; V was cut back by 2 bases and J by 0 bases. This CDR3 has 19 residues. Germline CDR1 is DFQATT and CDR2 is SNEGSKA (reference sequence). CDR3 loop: CSARHSRDRGLKSNYGYTF. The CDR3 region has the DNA TGCAGTGCTAGACATTCGAGGGACAGGGGTCTCAAATCTAACTATGGCTACACCTTC.